The clone carrying this T cell receptor (beta chain) was seen only a few times. The sample belongs to a study of human T cells and chemical hapten exposure. The library put unique molecular identifiers onto individual cDNA molecules. MiXCR, run by TCRdb on the RACE reads, gives a single entry per CDR3 protein. The repertoire holds more than 100,000 distinct CDR3 sequences, with approximately 15% as singletons. CDR3 length: 13 amino acids. Germline assignment: CDR1 LGHNA and CDR2 YSLEER. V gave up 0 bases and J gave up 5 bases, with 8 bases separating them. Regarding time point: patch test 1, 2 weeks after DPC sensitization. Treatment specified: therapeutic diphenylcyclopropenone sensitization with weekly scalp DPC.

The material sequenced was whole blood, taken in connection with sensitization to the hapten diphenylcyclopropenone (DPC). This sequence originates from a man aged 18 to 29 with alopecia areata. Some clones in this sample may be carry-over from other donors' samples. This chain links TRBV4-3 with TRBJ2-7, with TRBD1 as a possible D gene (6 bases). The CDR3 nucleotides are TGCGCCAGCAGCCAAGACAGGGGAGACGAGCAGTACTTC. It yields the protein CASSQDRGDEQYF.